The present T cell receptor (beta chain) was sequenced within a study of shared clonotypes between healthy human individuals (dated by TCRdb to 2018 to 2021). Study-level background: Three men and a couple of women, aged 18 to 49 years, made up the cohort. The study deeply sequenced blood TCR repertoires of about 5 healthy adults to estimate repertoire size and the extent of clonotype sharing between individuals. Libraries were prepared and TCR repertoires were sequenced by different laboratories using diverse techniques, in order to increase sequencing depth and limit assay-specific biases. Per donor, leukapheresis produced somewhere between about 0.94 and 10 billion PBMCs.

The CDR1 and CDR2 encoded by the germline V gene are MNHNS and SASEGT. The CDR3 numbers 15 residues from cysteine through phenylalanine. Here the CDR3 DNA is all that survives: 45 bases in frame from base 1. V loses 2 bases of germline sequence and J loses 4 bases, and the interval between the two ends is 11 bases. Using the deep immunoSEQ assay, multiplex PCR amplified TCR CDR3 regions from genomic DNA. Extracted genomic DNA from each cell subset was spread evenly across all wells of several immunoSEQ 96-well plates, with each plate serving as a replicate. For unsorted PBMC, 300 to 350 ng genomic DNA, equal to tens of thousands of T cell genomes, was loaded into each replicate PCR. Unsorted PBMC genomic DNA was sequenced across ten immunoSEQ deep assay plates. Purified libraries were quantified with a Qubit 3.0 fluorometer, sized on a Bioanalyzer 2100, and re-quantified with the KAPA Library Quantification kit. A separate single-read 150-cycle Illumina NextSeq 550 flow cell was used to sequence each immunoSEQ 96-well plate. From the authors' description of their analysis: Because the immunoSEQ output held only junctional sequences and lacked quality scores, the filtering could not match the filtering applied to full-length reads. Sequences were annotated with PyIR, a Python wrapper for IgBLAST v1.9, and V/J genes and CDR3 were assigned using IMGT germline references. Reads were removed for weak V/J assignments (E-value above 1e-6), missing CDR3, stop codons, out-of-frame junctions, or ambiguous translated residues. V3J clonotypes were defined as sequences sharing the same inferred V gene, J gene, and CDR3 amino acid sequence. Percentage overlap between repertoires was calculated by dividing the number of shared unique clonotypes by the size of the smaller repertoire. Three approaches were used to assess repertoire richness: RTK rarefaction, the Chao1 estimator, and Recon v2.1 estimates of unobserved clonotypes. TCRdb limited this immuneACCESS table to in-frame rearrangements with V and J called. A share of clones is missing; checked studies link under half to unresolved V genes, and the rest is unexplained. V and J calls and clone size are those listed in that table; D and trimming were worked out from the DNA. Within this sample are a few hundred thousand clones, with around 80% of them counted one time only. The ten largest clones add up to about 12% of the sample.

The paper as a whole reports these results and caveats: Based on pairwise subsampling, the degree of clonotype sharing among donors was expected to be affected by sequencing depth. Because the study included only a small number of donors, the genetic and exposure-history diversity represented was limited. Sampling was restricted to blood, and TCR repertoires in tissue are likely to differ from TCR repertoires in blood.

Donors were healthy HIV-negative adults with no recently reported acute infections or vaccinations. All donors were Caucasian adults living in Nashville, Tennessee, USA. In the unsorted samples, 85 million to 100 million PBMCs were counted, and genomic DNA was extracted using the QIAamp DNA Blood Mini kit. After blood collection by leukapheresis, PBMCs were isolated using Ficoll-Histopaque density gradient centrifugation and then cryopreserved in the vapor phase of liquid nitrogen. As to this clone: There is no known antigen for this receptor. Base qualities are missing; no much larger clone stands one base away.

The V gene is TRBV6-1 and the J gene is TRBJ2-2; TRBD2 is a possible D gene, resting on 6 matching bases. The TCR sequence derives from a woman aged 40-49 years in good health. Some clones in this sample may be carry-over from other donors' samples. Specimen: PBMCs. The CDR3 loop reads CASSETTGGTGELFF. The sequence in DNA is TGTGCCAGCAGTGAAACAACCGGGGGCACCGGGGAGCTGTTTTTT.